Reported below is one TCR beta chain. The sample comes from a study of blood T cell repertoires in COVID-19. At the level of the study: Samples of COVID-19 (acute and convalescent) were obtained from the United States, Italy and Spain. T cells, B-cell-depleted T cells, or PBMCs provided the cDNA or gDNA that served as material.

With 5 bases removed from V and 4 bases from J, the gap between germline ends came to 6 bases. The CDR3 spans 11 residues. Germline CDR1 reads MDHEN; CDR2 reads SYDVKM. Original data processing: Amplified reference gene primers provided the basis for estimating nucleated cell counts. Clones were read by immunoSEQ multiplex PCR, and TCRdb kept only the in-frame ones, dropping some. V and J calls and clone size are those listed in that table; D and trimming were worked out from the DNA. The repertoire holds more than 90,000 clones, with roughly 84% as singletons. Sequenced sample: peripheral blood. The sequence was collected from a woman aged 65 to 85 with acute or convalescent COVID-19. The chain combines TRBV28 with TRBJ2-7; no clear D. CDR3 region: CASSHQYEQYF. The CDR3 DNA reads as TGTGCCAGCAGTCACCAGTACGAGCAGTACTTC.